This T cell receptor beta chain was captured in a study of blood T cell repertoires in COVID-19. Study-level information: From the United States, Italy and Spain came samples of acute and convalescent COVID-19. PBMCs, B-cell-depleted T cells, or T cells provided the cDNA or gDNA that made up the material.

Methods used by the authors: Amplification from reference gene primers served as the basis for estimated nucleated cell counts. TCRdb keeps only in-frame clones here, not all; method: immunoSEQ multiplex PCR. The DNA gave D and trimming, while V, J and clone size come from that table. The table includes about 170,000 clones, around 76% detected once. The CDR3 extends over 14 amino acids. The J segment lost 4 bases and the V segment lost 3 bases, leaving 4 bases of the junction unmatched. Germline lookup yields CDR1 SGHRS and CDR2 YFSETQ. The chain uses TRBV5-1 and TRBJ1-2; TRBD1 matches 9 bases. The sample consisted of peripheral blood. The receptor was derived from a woman in her 70s with acute or convalescent COVID-19. The CDR3 reads CASSWGQGSYGYTF. CDR3 sequence (DNA): TGCGCCAGCAGCTGGGGACAGGGTTCCTATGGCTACACCTTC.